These T cell receptor beta chains were read from a single sample in a study of OX40 agonist ivuxolimab in advanced cancers. Repertoires were generated with immunoSEQ multiplex PCR, while TCRdb's copy carries only in-frame clones and drops some. The top ten clones hold under 0.35% of a sample with tens of thousands of clones, around 86% of them seen once. The input for sequencing was CD4+ or CD8+ T cells sorted from blood, taken in a trial of the OX40 agonist ivuxolimab. Receptors originate from an adult with an advanced solid tumor such as melanoma, head and neck, liver or kidney cancer. CDR3s include the opening cysteine and the closing phenylalanine or tryptophan. Fields, in order: D gene, clone size, J gene, V gene, CDR3 DNA, CDR3 protein. D genes are given only for firm matches. Only part of the rows carry a size: once, few, many, or a class if the clone is expanded.

D: -
size: -
J: TRBJ2-2
V: TRBV5-4
DNA: TGTGCCAGCGCACAGGCCCCGAACACCGGGGAGCTGTTTTTT
CDR3: CASAQAPNTGELFF

D: -
size: -
J: TRBJ1-2
V: TRBV29-1
DNA: TGCAGCGTTGAAAAGGTTTATAGGGACGGTGGCTCGGGAGGCTACACCTTC
CDR3: CSVEKVYRDGGSGGYTF

D: TRBD1
size: -
J: TRBJ1-1
V: TRBV6-5
DNA: TGTGCCAGCAGTTATCAACCGGGACAGGGCTGGGGCGCTTTCTTT
CDR3: CASSYQPGQGWGAFF

D: TRBD2
size: -
J: TRBJ2-1
V: TRBV2
DNA: TGTGCCAGCAGGAGCGGGGGGGATGAGCAGTTCTTC
CDR3: CASRSGGDEQFF

D: -
size: -
J: TRBJ2-5
V: TRBV11-3
DNA: TGTGCCAGCAGCTTATCTAGCGAAGAGACCCAGTACTTC
CDR3: CASSLSSEETQYF

D: TRBD2
size: -
J: TRBJ2-3
V: TRBV7-9
DNA: TGTGCCAGCAGCGTAGCGGGAGGGGGAGGTGGTACGCAGTATTTT
CDR3: CASSVAGGGGGTQYF

D: -
size: -
J: TRBJ1-1
V: TRBV7-6
DNA: TGTGCCAGCAGCTCCAATACGGGACACTCAACTGAAGCTTTCTTT
CDR3: CASSSNTGHSTEAFF

D: -
size: -
J: TRBJ1-5
V: TRBV7-2
DNA: TGTGCCAGCAGCTTAGTAGGTTTACAGCTTAATCAGCCCCAGCATTTT
CDR3: CASSLVGLQLNQPQHF

D: -
size: -
J: TRBJ2-7
V: TRBV7-9
DNA: TGTGCCAGCAGCCCCAGCGGAGGGGGGTACGAGCAGTACTTC
CDR3: CASSPSGGGYEQYF

D: -
size: -
J: TRBJ2-2
V: TRBV10-2
DNA: TGCGCCAGCAAGGGGCAGGGCGGGAACACCGGGGAGCTGTTTTTT
CDR3: CASKGQGGNTGELFF

D: TRBD1
size: once
J: TRBJ2-2
V: TRBV6-6
DNA: TGTGCCAGCAGTGGGGACAGGGCCCTGAGCACCGGGGAGCTGTTTTTT
CDR3: CASSGDRALSTGELFF

D: -
size: once
J: TRBJ1-2
V: TRBV5-1
DNA: TGCGCCAGCAGCTTTTCGTCCGCTTACTATGGCTACACCTTC
CDR3: CASSFSSAYYGYTF

D: -
size: -
J: TRBJ2-2
V: TRBV19
DNA: TGTGCCAGTAGTATATATGTGGGCGGGACAGTCAGGGCCGGGGAGCTGTTTTTT
CDR3: CASSIYVGGTVRAGELFF

D: TRBD1
size: -
J: TRBJ2-1
V: TRBV5-8
DNA: TGTGCCAGCAGCTTTGACAGGGTGTACAATGAGCAGTTCTTC
CDR3: CASSFDRVYNEQFF